These 24 T cell receptor beta chains share one sample of origin, sequenced in a study of cytomegalovirus exposure and HLA in healthy donors (dated 2017 in TCRdb). The library was made by the immunoSEQ multiplex PCR assay. TCRdb obtained this table from immuneACCESS and retained in-frame rearrangements with V and J assigned. These tables miss some clones; where compared with another copy, unresolved V genes account for less than half of the shortfall, and the remainder is unexplained. The sample table contains about 64,000 clones; only one count was recorded for roughly 94% of them. The ten largest clones capture less than 7% of the sample. Sequencing was carried out using PBMCs. These receptors were taken from a young woman in good health and CMV-seropositive.

This clone has just a few counts. J is TRBJ2-6 and V is TRBV6-5, with D hard to call. From germline, CDR1 is MNHEY and CDR2 SVGAGI. The CDR3 runs 15 residues. The V end was cut by 0 bases, the J end by 0 bases, with 3 bases between. CDR3 coding DNA: TGTGCCAGCAGTTACTCAGCCTCTGGGGCCAACGTCCTGACTTTC. Translating it yields CASSYSASGANVLTF.

The rearrangement joins TRBV4-2 to TRBJ2-5; TRBD2 agrees at 8 bases. CDR3 length: 15 amino acids. From germline, CDR1 is LGHNA and CDR2 YNFKEQ. The V and J ends lost 0 bases and 2 bases, in that order; junction bases with no gene match: 2. The CDR3 reads CASSQDREGQETQYF. The DNA of the CDR3 is TGTGCCAGCAGCCAAGATCGGGAGGGGCAAGAGACCCAGTACTTC.

V is TRBV15 and J is TRBJ1-5, with D perhaps TRBD1 (5 bases). The CDR3 runs 14 residues. CDR1 and CDR2 from the germline V gene are LNHNV and YYDKDF (reference sequence). V was clipped by 0 bases and J by 6 bases, with 9 bases between them. CDR3 nucleotide sequence: TGTGCCACCAGCAGAGAAAGGGGATTTCAGCCCCAGCATTTT. It yields the protein CATSRERGFQPQHF.

This clone was seen only once. The rearrangement joins TRBV5-1 to TRBJ2-5; tentative D call: TRBD2 (5 bases). V was shortened by 0 bases and J by 4 bases, with 13 bases between the two germline ends. The V gene's germline CDR1 is SGHRS and CDR2 YFSETQ. This CDR3 is built from 15 residues. Here the CDR3 reads CASSLVPGVGETQYF. CDR3 in DNA: TGCGCCAGCAGCTTGGTGCCCGGGGTAGGAGAGACCCAGTACTTC. The complete variable domain, with remaining parts taken from reference TRBV5-1 and TRBJ2-5, reads KAGVTQTPRYLIKTRGQQVTLSCSPISGHRSVSWYQQTPGQGLQFLFEYFSETQRNKGNFPGRFSGRQFSNSRSEMNVSTLELGDSALYLCASSLVPGVGETQYFGPGTRLLVL.

This clone was seen only a few times. The chain couples TRBV6-1 to TRBJ1-1; no firm D call. The CDR3 totals 15 residues. The germline V and J ends were trimmed by 2 bases and 4 bases, with 14 bases remaining between them. The germline V gene has CDR1 MNHNS and CDR2 SASEGT. CDR3 sequence (DNA): TGTGCCAGCAGTGAAAATCTGGTCTCGGGCACTGAAGCTTTCTTT. Its translation is CASSENLVSGTEAFF.

This chain links TRBV19 with TRBJ1-2; D is undetermined. The germline V gene has CDR1 LNHDA and CDR2 SQIVND (reference sequence). The CDR3 runs 14 residues. V dropped 1 base and J dropped 2 bases, with 8 bases sitting between them. The CDR3 spells CASSIVGGNYGYTF. CDR3 coding DNA: TGTGCCAGTAGTATAGTCGGAGGGAACTATGGCTACACCTTC.

This chain connects TRBV19 to TRBJ2-1, with TRBD2 identical over 10 bases. Unmatched junction bases numbered 7, after V lost 0 bases and J lost 8 bases. CDR1 and CDR2 from the germline V gene are LNHDA and SQIVND (reference sequence). This CDR3 region has 16 residues. CDR3 bases: TGTGCCAGTAGTATAGATGGGGGACTAGCGCCCGATGAGCAGTTCTTC. It yields the protein CASSIDGGLAPDEQFF. The entire variable domain, with the rest obtained from reference TRBV19 and TRBJ2-1, is as follows: DGGITQSPKYLFRKEGQNVTLSCEQNLNHDAMYWYRQDPGQGLRLIYYSQIVNDFQKGDIAEGYSVSREKKESFPLTVTSAQKNPTAFYLCASSIDGGLAPDEQFFGPGTRLTVL.

This clone has just one count. This sequence joins TRBV5-6 and TRBJ1-2; no reliable D call. Looked up from germline, CDR1 is SGHDT and CDR2 is YYEEEE. This CDR3 region has 13 residues. The germline V and J ends were trimmed by 0 bases and 8 bases, with 11 bases remaining between them. This CDR3 is CASSLDGPEGYTF. The CDR3 DNA reads as TGTGCCAGCAGCTTGGACGGCCCGGAGGGCTACACCTTC.

The rearrangement links TRBV5-4 to TRBJ2-7; tentatively, D is TRBD2 (7 bases). Per germline, CDR1 SGHNT and CDR2 YYREEE (reference sequence). V lost 2 bases, J lost 6 bases, and 18 bases lay in between. This CDR3 region has 15 residues. The CDR3 here is CASSFPEGGGAEQYF. The CDR3 region has the DNA TGTGCCAGCAGCTTCCCGGAGGGGGGGGGCGCCGAGCAGTACTTC. Using reference TRBV5-4 and TRBJ2-7 for the parts outside the CDR3, the full variable domain is ETGVTQSPTHLIKTRGQQVTLRCSSQSGHNTVSWYQQALGQGPQFIFQYYREEENGRGNFPPRFSGLQFPNYSSELNVNALELDDSALYLCASSFPEGGGAEQYFGPGTRLTVT.

This chain connects TRBV7-2 to TRBJ2-3; 9 bases map to TRBD1. The CDR3 consists of 15 residues. V gave up 0 bases and J gave up 5 bases; unmatched junction bases: 3. The germline gives CDR1 SGHTA, CDR2 FQGNSA. The CDR3 spells CASSLAGTGIDTQYF. The CDR3 DNA reads TGTGCCAGCAGCTTAGCCGGGACAGGGATAGATACGCAGTATTTT.

The rearrangement uses TRBV7-8 and TRBJ1-4, with a possible D match to TRBD1 (6 bases). Trimming removed 8 bases from V and 8 bases from J, with 18 bases in between. The CDR3 length is 14 residues. Germline CDR1 reads SGHVS; CDR2 reads FQNEAQ. DNA of the CDR3: TGTGCCAGCGGACGGGACATCCAAAGAGAAAAACTGTTTTTT. Translation: CASGRDIQREKLFF.

The rearrangement joins TRBV9 to TRBJ1-4, with TRBD1 matching 7 bases. Germline lookup yields CDR1 SGDLS and CDR2 YYNGEE. The junction had 9 bases not matched to a gene; V was cut back by 3 bases and J by 7 bases. This CDR3 comprises 15 residues. CDR3 DNA: TGTGCCAGCAGCGGAAAGGGACAGAGGACTGAAAAACTGTTTTTT. Translation gives CASSGKGQRTEKLFF.

The rearrangement links TRBV6-5 to TRBJ1-3; 7 bases fit TRBD1. V shed 5 bases and J 2 bases; nucleotides not matched to a gene: 3. The CDR3 is 14 amino acids. Germline assignment: CDR1 MNHEY and CDR2 SVGAGI. CDR3: CASSRQGPGNTIYF. The CDR3, as DNA: TGTGCCAGCAGTAGACAGGGACCTGGAAACACCATATATTTT.

The chain combines TRBV10-2 with TRBJ2-7; 9 bases fit TRBD1. Germline CDR1 is WSHSY and CDR2 is SAAADI. The CDR3 spans 17 residues. V shed 0 bases, J shed 5 bases, and the junction held 11 bases outside the gene matches. CDR3 DNA sequence: TGCGCCAGCAGTGAGTCCTTCGGGGGACAGGGCTACCACGAGCAGTACTTC. Protein sequence: CASSESFGGQGYHEQYF.

The rearrangement links TRBV15 to TRBJ1-4; D unresolved. Trimming removed 5 bases at V and 8 bases at J, with 15 bases between. This CDR3 comprises 14 residues. CDR1 is LNHNV, CDR2 YYDKDF, per germline (reference sequence). The DNA of the CDR3 is TGTGCCACCAGCGACGCCCGAGGTTGGGAAAAACTGTTTTTT. Its translation: CATSDARGWEKLFF.

The gene calls are TRBV2 and TRBJ1-3; D perhaps matches TRBD1 (6 bases). CDR3 length: 16 amino acids. Trimming removed 5 bases from V and 0 bases from J, with 14 bases in between. Per germline, CDR1 SNHLY and CDR2 FYNNEI. The CDR3 sequence: CASSPGQTLSGNTIYF. CDR3 in DNA: TGTGCCAGCAGTCCGGGACAAACTCTCTCTGGAAACACCATATATTTT.

The rearrangement uses TRBV5-4 and TRBJ2-1; perhaps TRBD2 as D (7 bases). The CDR3 spans 15 residues. V was trimmed by 3 bases and J by 6 bases, leaving 16 bases between them. Looked up from germline, CDR1 is SGHNT and CDR2 is YYREEE (reference sequence). CDR3 sequence reads: CASSYRTRGFNEQFF. CDR3 in DNA: TGTGCCAGCAGCTACAGGACTAGGGGGTTCAATGAGCAGTTCTTC.

The rearrangement joins TRBV7-8 to TRBJ2-7, with 10 bases identical to TRBD2. Germline V gives CDR1 SGHVS, CDR2 FQNEAQ. The junction had 9 bases not matched to a gene; V was cut back by 1 base and J by 6 bases. The CDR3 extends over 16 amino acids. This CDR3 reads CASSLDRAGGTTEQYF. CDR3 DNA sequence: TGTGCCAGCAGCTTAGACCGAGCGGGAGGGACCACCGAGCAGTACTTC. Looking up the rest from reference TRBV7-8 and TRBJ2-7 gives the full variable domain: GAGVSQSPRYKVAKRGQDVALRCDPISGHVSLFWYQQALGQGPEFLTYFQNEAQLDKSGLPSDRFFAERPEGSVSTLKIQRTQQEDSAVYLCASSLDRAGGTTEQYFGPGTRLTVT.

The chain joins TRBV30 to TRBJ2-1, with D possibly matching TRBD2 (6 bases). CDR1 GTSNPN and CDR2 SVGIG come from the germline V gene (reference sequence). The CDR3 runs to 14 residues. The V and J ends lost 7 bases and 0 bases respectively, with 13 bases between them. CDR3 in amino acids: CAYTTGDSYNEQFF. The CDR3 DNA sequence: TGTGCCTACACGACGGGAGACTCCTACAATGAGCAGTTCTTC. Full variable domain (rest looked up from reference TRBV30 and TRBJ2-1): SQTIHQWPATLVQPVGSPLSLECTVEGTSNPNLYWYRQAAGRGLQLLFYSVGIGQISSEVPQNLSASRPQDRQFILSSKKLLLSDSGFYLCAYTTGDSYNEQFFGPGTRLTVL.

The V gene is TRBV5-1, the J gene TRBJ2-7, with 8 bases identical to TRBD1. Germline lookup yields CDR1 SGHRS and CDR2 YFSETQ. V lost 4 bases and J lost 5; bases outside the gene matches: 14. CDR3 size: 16 residues. The CDR3 protein is CASSENLSGQGDEQYF. CDR3 DNA sequence: TGCGCCAGCAGCGAGAACCTTAGTGGACAGGGCGACGAGCAGTACTTC.

The V gene is TRBV30, the J gene TRBJ2-2; perhaps TRBD2 as D (5 bases). Trimming pared 2 bases from V and 5 bases from J, leaving 6 bases between. Germline assignment: CDR1 GTSNPN and CDR2 SVGIG (reference sequence). The CDR3 has 12 amino acids. CDR3 residues: CAWSWRTGELFF. The CDR3 DNA follows: TGTGCCTGGAGTTGGAGGACCGGGGAGCTGTTTTTT.

This clone was detected once. CDR3 DNA sequence: TGTGCCAGCAGCGCCTCCCTCGGGGGACTAGATAGTGGTGAGCAGTTCTTC. Translation gives CASSASLGGLDSGEQFF. The V and J genes are TRBV9 and TRBJ2-1, with 8 bases that match TRBD2. The CDR3 is 17 amino acids. The germline V gene encodes CDR1 SGDLS and CDR2 YYNGEE. With 3 bases clipped from V and 9 bases from J, the junction kept 17 bases outside the gene matches.

The V gene is TRBV9, the J gene TRBJ2-5; 11 nucleotides match TRBD2. The CDR3 runs to 16 residues. V trimming: 4 bases; J trimming: 4 bases; junction bases outside the gene matches: 9. Germline values: CDR1 SGDLS, CDR2 YYNGEE. DNA for the CDR3: TGTGCCAGCAGCCCTGGGGTAGCGGGGGGGCTAGAGACCCAGTACTTC. Translating gives CASSPGVAGGLETQYF.

In its sample, this clone was seen once. The V call is TRBV4-3, the J call TRBJ2-1; weak D call: TRBD2 (6 bases). The V end lost 2 bases, the J end lost 2 bases, and 10 bases lay between the germline ends. The CDR3 consists of 15 residues. Germline V gene data show CDR1 as LGHNA and CDR2 as YSLEER. The CDR3 protein is CASSQLAGPYNEQFF. As DNA, the CDR3 is TGCGCCAGCAGCCAACTGGCGGGGCCCTACAATGAGCAGTTCTTC.